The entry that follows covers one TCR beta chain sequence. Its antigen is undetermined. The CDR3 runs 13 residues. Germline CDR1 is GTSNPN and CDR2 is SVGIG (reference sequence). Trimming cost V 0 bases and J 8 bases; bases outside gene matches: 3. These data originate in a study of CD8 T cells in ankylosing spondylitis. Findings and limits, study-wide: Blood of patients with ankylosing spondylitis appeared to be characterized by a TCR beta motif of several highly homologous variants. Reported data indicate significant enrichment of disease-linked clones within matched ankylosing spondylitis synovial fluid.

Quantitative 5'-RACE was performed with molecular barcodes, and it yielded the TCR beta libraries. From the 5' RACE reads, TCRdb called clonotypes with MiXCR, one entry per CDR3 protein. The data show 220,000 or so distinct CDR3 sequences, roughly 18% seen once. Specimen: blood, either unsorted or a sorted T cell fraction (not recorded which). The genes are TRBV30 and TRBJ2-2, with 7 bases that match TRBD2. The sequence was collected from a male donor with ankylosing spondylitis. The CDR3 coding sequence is TGTGCCTGGAGTGTTCGGGAGGTTGGGGAGCTGTTTTTT. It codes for CAWSVREVGELFF.